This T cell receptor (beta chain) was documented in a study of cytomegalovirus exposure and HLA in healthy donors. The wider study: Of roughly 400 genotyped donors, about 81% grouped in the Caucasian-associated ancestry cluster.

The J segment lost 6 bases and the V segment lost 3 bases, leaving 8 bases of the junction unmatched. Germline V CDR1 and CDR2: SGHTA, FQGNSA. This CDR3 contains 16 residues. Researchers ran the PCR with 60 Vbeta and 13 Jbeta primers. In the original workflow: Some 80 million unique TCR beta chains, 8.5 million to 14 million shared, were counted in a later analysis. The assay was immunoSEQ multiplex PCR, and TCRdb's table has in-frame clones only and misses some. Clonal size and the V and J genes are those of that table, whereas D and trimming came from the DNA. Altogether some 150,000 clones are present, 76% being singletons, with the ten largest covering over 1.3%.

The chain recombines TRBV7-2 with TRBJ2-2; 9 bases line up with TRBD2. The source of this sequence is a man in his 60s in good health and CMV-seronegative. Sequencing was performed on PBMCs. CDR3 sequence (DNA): TGTGCCAGCAGCTTCGGCGGGGGGGTCGTACCCGGGGAGCTGTTTTTT. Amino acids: CASSFGGGVVPGELFF. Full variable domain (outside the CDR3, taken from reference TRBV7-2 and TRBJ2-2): GAGVSQSPSNKVTEKGKDVELRCDPISGHTALYWYRQSLGQGLEFLIYFQGNSAPDKSGLPSDRFSAERTGGSVSTLTIQRTQQEDSAVYLCASSFGGGVVPGELFFGEGSRLTVL.